Below, 15 T cell receptor beta chains from the same sample are listed, as sequenced in a study of T-cell memory formation after mild COVID-19. TCRdb reanalysed the 5' RACE reads using MiXCR and keeps one entry per CDR3 protein. Seen here are 250,000 to 350,000 distinct CDR3 sequences, 14% observed once, and the top ten hold around 20%. The specimen was PBMCs or a T cell subset sorted from them (not recorded which). Receptors were obtained from a man between 18 and 35 years old who had mild COVID-19 (a few samples of this study predate the infection). Cell type and time point are not known.

This clonotype was seen a few times. The rearrangement joins TRBV7-8 to TRBJ2-7; 9 positions match TRBD1. Losses at the gene ends were 5 bases for V and 4 bases for J; bases not matched to a gene: 12. The CDR3 covers 16 residues. Germline V lookup: CDR1 SGHVS, CDR2 FQNEAQ. CDR3 in DNA: TGTGCCAGCAGCCCGGGCCGGGACAGGGTCCGATACGAGCAGTACTTC. It encodes CASSPGRDRVRYEQYF.

This clonotype was found a few times. This chain links TRBV7-2 with TRBJ1-4; no definite D call. The germline V and J ends were trimmed by 2 bases and 8 bases, with 9 bases remaining between them. The CDR3 extends over 13 amino acids. Germline CDR1 is SGHTA and CDR2 is FQGNSA. CDR3 nucleotide sequence: TGTGCCAGCAGCTTAAATTTGGGAGAAAAACTGTTTTTT. It codes for CASSLNLGEKLFF.

This rearrangement joins TRBV15 to TRBJ1-2; possible D gene TRBD1, 6 bases. The V end was cut by 3 bases, the J end by 8 bases, with 19 bases between. The CDR3 loop spans 15 amino acids. CDR1 LNHNV and CDR2 YYDKDF come from the germline V gene (reference sequence). In nucleotides, the CDR3 is TGTGCCACCAGCAGTGCCTTGACCGACAGGACGGGCTACACCTTC. The encoded protein is CATSSALTDRTGYTF.

The chain combines TRBV20-1 with TRBJ1-5; D remains unclear. Trimming stripped 7 bases from V and 0 bases from J, with 10 bases between. CDR1 and CDR2 from the germline V gene are DFQATT and SNEGSKA (reference sequence). This CDR3 contains 13 residues. The CDR3: CSVRWGSNQPQHF. In DNA, the CDR3 is TGCAGTGTCAGGTGGGGTAGCAATCAGCCCCAGCATTTT.

This clonotype was observed a handful of times. The J gene is TRBJ2-5, the V gene TRBV11-2; 9 bases agree with TRBD2. Unmatched junction bases numbered 6, after V lost 1 base and J lost 6 bases. This CDR3 region has 15 residues. The germline gives CDR1 SGHAT, CDR2 FQNNGV. The CDR3 is CASSLVAGGPKTQYF. The CDR3 coding sequence is TGTGCCAGCAGCTTAGTTGCGGGGGGGCCGAAGACCCAGTACTTC.

This clonotype was seen a few times. The rearrangement joins TRBV29-1 to TRBJ2-1; D may correspond to TRBD1 or TRBD2 (6 bases each). The V gene lost 4 bases and the J gene lost 0 bases, with 10 bases spanning the gap. CDR1 SQVTM and CDR2 ANQGSEA come from the germline V gene. The CDR3 runs 14 residues. The CDR3 sequence is CSVGGASSYNEQFF. In DNA, the CDR3 is TGCAGCGTTGGGGGGGCTAGCTCCTACAATGAGCAGTTCTTC.

V is TRBV18 and J is TRBJ2-2; D might be TRBD2 (6 bases). Germline values: CDR1 KGHSH, CDR2 LQKENI. This CDR3 has 16 amino acids. V gave up 6 bases and J gave up 4 bases, with 18 bases separating them. The CDR3 sequence: CASSRGGSRGTGELFF. CDR3 bases: TGTGCCAGCTCTCGCGGAGGGTCTAGAGGCACCGGGGAGCTGTTTTTT.

The chain is built from TRBV4-3 and TRBJ2-7, with 8 bases that match TRBD2. The ends lost 0 bases at V and 6 bases at J; junction bases unmatched: 7. The germline gives CDR1 LGHNA, CDR2 YSLEER. The CDR3 is 15 amino acids. In nucleotides, the CDR3 is TGCGCCAGCAGCCAAGATTCGGCGGGAGGCTTCGAGCAGTACTTC. Translation: CASSQDSAGGFEQYF.

In its sample, this clonotype was seen once. The V gene is TRBV7-2, the J gene TRBJ1-2; a weak D match, TRBD1 (5 bases). V lost 5 bases to trimming and J lost 4 bases, with 14 bases between them. This CDR3 has 14 residues. Looked up from germline, CDR1 is SGHTA and CDR2 is FQGNSA. CDR3: CASSIRDARYGYTF. CDR3 coding DNA: TGTGCCAGCAGCATACGGGACGCCCGCTATGGCTACACCTTC.

The chain uses TRBV5-5 and TRBJ1-6; D remains unclear. The CDR3 runs 16 residues. Deletions cut 0 bases from V and 0 bases from J, with 7 bases between. Germline V lookup: CDR1 SGHKS, CDR2 YYEKEE (reference sequence). The CDR3 sequence: CASSLGASSYNSPLHF. The CDR3 nucleotides read TGTGCCAGCAGCTTGGGAGCCAGCTCCTATAATTCACCCCTCCACTTT.

This rearrangement joins TRBV6-6 to TRBJ2-7; 8 bases are shared with TRBD1. This CDR3 is built from 15 residues. From germline, CDR1 is MNHNY and CDR2 SVGAGI (reference sequence). V was pared by 0 bases and J by 7 bases, with 8 bases of the junction left unmatched. The CDR3 DNA follows: TGTGCCAGCAGTTACTCCCGCCAGGGGGCGCGGGAGCAGTACGTC. Protein product: CASSYSRQGAREQYV.

With regard to this clonotype: The junction departs from germline at one end; a sequencing error may be responsible. The chain employs TRBV7-9 and TRBJ1-1, with D perhaps TRBD1 (5 bases). CDR1 and CDR2 from the germline V gene are SEHNR and FQNEAQ (reference sequence). The CDR3 sequence is 15 residues long. The CDR3 region has the DNA TGTGCCAGCAGCCTAGCCTTGGGGCCCGTCACTGAAGCTTTCTTT. It specifies CASSLALGPVTEAFF.

This clonotype was picked up a small number of times. V usage is TRBV5-1 and J usage is TRBJ1-1; no firm D call. Looked up from germline, CDR1 is SGHRS and CDR2 is YFSETQ. V was clipped by 0 bases and J by 7 bases, with 10 bases between them. This CDR3 has 13 amino acids. As DNA, the CDR3 is TGCGCCAGCAGCTTGGTCGGTACGGTTGAAGCTTTCTTT. It specifies CASSLVGTVEAFF.

The V call is TRBV3-1, the J call TRBJ2-1; D is unclear. V was pared by 1 base and J by 9 bases, with 7 bases between. CDR3 length equals 12 residues. Germline V gene lookup returns CDR1 LGHDT and CDR2 YNNKEL (reference sequence). The CDR3 sequence: CASSQGATEQFF. CDR3 bases: TGTGCCAGCAGCCAAGGGGCCACTGAGCAGTTCTTC.

Only a few counts were recorded for this clonotype. V usage is TRBV5-5 and J usage is TRBJ1-5; D uncertain. Trimming removed 0 bases at V and 1 base at J, with 11 bases between. The CDR3 is 16 residues long. Germline values: CDR1 SGHKS, CDR2 YYEKEE (reference sequence). CDR3 sequence reads: CASSLESGPSNQPQHF. In nucleotides, the CDR3 is TGTGCCAGCAGCTTGGAATCCGGACCGAGCAATCAGCCCCAGCATTTT.